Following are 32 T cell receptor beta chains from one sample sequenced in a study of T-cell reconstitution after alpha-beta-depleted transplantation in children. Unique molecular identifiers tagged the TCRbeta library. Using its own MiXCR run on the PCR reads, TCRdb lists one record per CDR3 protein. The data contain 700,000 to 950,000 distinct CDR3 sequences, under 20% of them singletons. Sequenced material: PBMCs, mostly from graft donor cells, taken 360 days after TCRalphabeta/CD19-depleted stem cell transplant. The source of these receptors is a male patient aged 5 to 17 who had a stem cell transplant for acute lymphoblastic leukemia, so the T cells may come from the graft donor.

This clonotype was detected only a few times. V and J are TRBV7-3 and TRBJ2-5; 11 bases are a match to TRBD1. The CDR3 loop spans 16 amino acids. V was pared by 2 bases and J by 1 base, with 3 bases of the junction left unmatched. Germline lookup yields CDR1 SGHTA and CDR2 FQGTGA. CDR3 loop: CASSLQGTGGQETQYF. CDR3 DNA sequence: TGTGCCAGCAGCTTACAAGGGACAGGGGGCCAAGAGACCCAGTACTTC.

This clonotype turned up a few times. This CDR3 is CASRRGASTEQPQHF. CDR3 bases: TGTGCCAGCAGACGAGGGGCCTCTACAGAGCAGCCCCAGCATTTT. The chain links TRBV6-5 to TRBJ1-5, with D possibly TRBD1 on 5 matching bases. There are 15 residues in the CDR3. Germline loops: CDR1 MNHEY, CDR2 SVGAGI. The ends were cut back, 6 bases at V and 7 bases at J, with 19 bases in the middle.

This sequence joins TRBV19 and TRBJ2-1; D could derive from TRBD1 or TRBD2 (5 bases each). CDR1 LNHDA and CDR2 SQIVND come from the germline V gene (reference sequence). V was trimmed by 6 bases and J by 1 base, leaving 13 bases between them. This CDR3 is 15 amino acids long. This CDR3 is CASSFRGESYNEQFF. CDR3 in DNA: TGTGCCAGTAGCTTCCGAGGGGAGTCCTACAATGAGCAGTTCTTC. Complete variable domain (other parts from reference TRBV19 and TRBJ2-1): DGGITQSPKYLFRKEGQNVTLSCEQNLNHDAMYWYRQDPGQGLRLIYYSQIVNDFQKGDIAEGYSVSREKKESFPLTVTSAQKNPTAFYLCASSFRGESYNEQFFGPGTRLTVL.

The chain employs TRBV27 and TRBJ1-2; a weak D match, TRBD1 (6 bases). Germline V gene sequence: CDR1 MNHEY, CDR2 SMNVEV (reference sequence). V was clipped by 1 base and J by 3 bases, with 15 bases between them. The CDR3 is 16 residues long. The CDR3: CASSLWGLGIDYGYTF. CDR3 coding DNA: TGTGCCAGCAGTTTATGGGGGCTTGGGATCGACTATGGCTACACCTTC.

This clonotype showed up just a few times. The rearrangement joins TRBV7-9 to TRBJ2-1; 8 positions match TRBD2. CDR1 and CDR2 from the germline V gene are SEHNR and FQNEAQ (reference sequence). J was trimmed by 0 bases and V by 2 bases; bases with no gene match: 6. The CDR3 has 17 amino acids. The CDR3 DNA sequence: TGTGCCAGCAGCTTATACGGAACTAGCGGCTCCTACAATGAGCAGTTCTTC. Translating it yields CASSLYGTSGSYNEQFF. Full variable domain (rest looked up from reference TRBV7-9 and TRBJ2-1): DTGVSQNPRHKITKRGQNVTFRCDPISEHNRLYWYRQTLGQGPEFLTYFQNEAQLEKSRLLSDRFSAERPKGSFSTLEIQRTEQGDSAMYLCASSLYGTSGSYNEQFFGPGTRLTVL.

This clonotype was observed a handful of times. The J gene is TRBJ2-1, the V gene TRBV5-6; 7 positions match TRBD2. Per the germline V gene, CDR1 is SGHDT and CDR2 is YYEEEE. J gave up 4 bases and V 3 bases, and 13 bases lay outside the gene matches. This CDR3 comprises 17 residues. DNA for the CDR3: TGTGCCAGCAGCTATCTTCTAGGACTAGGGGCTTACAATGAGCAGTTCTTC. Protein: CASSYLLGLGAYNEQFF.

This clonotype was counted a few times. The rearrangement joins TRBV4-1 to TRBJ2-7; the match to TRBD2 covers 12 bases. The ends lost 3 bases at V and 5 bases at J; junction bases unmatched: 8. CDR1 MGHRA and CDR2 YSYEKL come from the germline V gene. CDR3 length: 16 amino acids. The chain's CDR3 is CASSQSLAGGLDEQYF. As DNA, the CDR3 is TGCGCCAGCAGCCAGTCACTAGCGGGAGGCTTGGACGAGCAGTACTTC.

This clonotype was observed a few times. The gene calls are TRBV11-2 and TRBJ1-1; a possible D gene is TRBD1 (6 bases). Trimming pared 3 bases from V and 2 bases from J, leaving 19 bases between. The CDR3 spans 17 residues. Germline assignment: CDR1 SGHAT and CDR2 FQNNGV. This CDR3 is CASSFPPAGQTNTEAFF. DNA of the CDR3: TGTGCCAGCAGCTTCCCCCCGGCGGGACAAACTAACACTGAAGCTTTCTTT.

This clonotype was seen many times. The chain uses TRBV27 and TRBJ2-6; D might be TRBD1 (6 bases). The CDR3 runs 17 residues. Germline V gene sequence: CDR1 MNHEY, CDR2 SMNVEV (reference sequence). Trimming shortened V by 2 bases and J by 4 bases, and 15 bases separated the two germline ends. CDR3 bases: TGTGCCAGCAGTTTAAGGTTACAGGGTTACGGGGCCAACGTCCTGACTTTC. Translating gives CASSLRLQGYGANVLTF.

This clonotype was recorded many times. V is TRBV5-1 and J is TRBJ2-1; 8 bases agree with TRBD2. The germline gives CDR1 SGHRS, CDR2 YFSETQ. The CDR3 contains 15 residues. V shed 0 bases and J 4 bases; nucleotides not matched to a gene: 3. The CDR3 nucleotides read TGCGCCAGCAGCTTGGCACGGGAGGGTTACAATGAGCAGTTCTTC. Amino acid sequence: CASSLAREGYNEQFF.

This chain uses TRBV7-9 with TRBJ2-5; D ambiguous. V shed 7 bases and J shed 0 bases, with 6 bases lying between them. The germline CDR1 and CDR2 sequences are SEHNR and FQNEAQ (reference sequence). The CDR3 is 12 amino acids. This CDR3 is CASTMYQETQYF. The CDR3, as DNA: TGTGCCAGCACGATGTACCAAGAGACCCAGTACTTC.

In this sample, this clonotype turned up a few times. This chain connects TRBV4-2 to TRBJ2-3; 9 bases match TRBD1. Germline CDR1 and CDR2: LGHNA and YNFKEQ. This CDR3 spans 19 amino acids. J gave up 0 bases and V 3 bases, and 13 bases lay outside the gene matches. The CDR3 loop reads CASSHQPGQGYYSTDTQYF. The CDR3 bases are TGTGCCAGCAGCCATCAACCGGGACAGGGATACTATAGCACAGATACGCAGTATTTT.

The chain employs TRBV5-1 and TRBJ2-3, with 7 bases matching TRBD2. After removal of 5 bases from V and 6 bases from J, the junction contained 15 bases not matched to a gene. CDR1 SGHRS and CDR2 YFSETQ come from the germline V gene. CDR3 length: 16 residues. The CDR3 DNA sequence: TGCGCCAGCAGAAGGACCCAGGCGGGAGCGAGGGATACGCAGTATTTT. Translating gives CASRRTQAGARDTQYF.

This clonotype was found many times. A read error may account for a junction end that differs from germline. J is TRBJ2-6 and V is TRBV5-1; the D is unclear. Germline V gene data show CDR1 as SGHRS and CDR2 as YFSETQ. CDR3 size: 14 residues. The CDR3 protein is CASSSASGANVLTF. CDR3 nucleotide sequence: TGTGCCAGCAGTTCCGCCTCTGGGGCCAACGTCCTGACTTTC.

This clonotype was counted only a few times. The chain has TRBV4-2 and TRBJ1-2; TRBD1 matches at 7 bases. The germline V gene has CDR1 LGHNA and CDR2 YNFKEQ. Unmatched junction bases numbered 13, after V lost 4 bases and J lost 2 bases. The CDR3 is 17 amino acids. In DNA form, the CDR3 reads TGTGCCAGCAGCCTTGAGTGGGACAGCCATGACAACTATGGCTACACCTTC. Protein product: CASSLEWDSHDNYGYTF.

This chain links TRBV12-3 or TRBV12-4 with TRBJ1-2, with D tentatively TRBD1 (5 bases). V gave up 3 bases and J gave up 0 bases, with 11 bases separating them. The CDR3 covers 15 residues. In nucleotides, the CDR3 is TGTGCCAGCAGTTTGCGGGGACGACCTAACTATGGCTACACCTTC. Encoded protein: CASSLRGRPNYGYTF.

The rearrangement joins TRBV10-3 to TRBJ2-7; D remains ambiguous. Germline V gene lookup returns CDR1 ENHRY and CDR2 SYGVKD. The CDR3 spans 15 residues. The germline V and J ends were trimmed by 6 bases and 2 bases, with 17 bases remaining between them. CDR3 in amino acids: CAISLAGTETYEQYF. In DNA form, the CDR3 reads TGTGCCATCAGCCTCGCTGGCACAGAGACCTACGAGCAGTACTTC.

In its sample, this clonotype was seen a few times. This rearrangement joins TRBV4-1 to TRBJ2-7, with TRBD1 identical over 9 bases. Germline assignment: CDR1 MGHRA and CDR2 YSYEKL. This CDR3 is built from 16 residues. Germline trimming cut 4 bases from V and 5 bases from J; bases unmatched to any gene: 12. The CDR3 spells CASSPPYRDRVDEQYF. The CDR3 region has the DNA TGCGCCAGCAGCCCCCCCTATCGGGACAGGGTGGACGAGCAGTACTTC.

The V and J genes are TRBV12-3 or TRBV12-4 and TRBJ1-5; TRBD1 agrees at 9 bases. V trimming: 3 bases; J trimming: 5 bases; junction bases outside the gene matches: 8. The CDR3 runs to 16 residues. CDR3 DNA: TGTGCCAGCAGTTTGCCGACAGGGGGGCCCTATCAGCCCCAGCATTTT. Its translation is CASSLPTGGPYQPQHF.

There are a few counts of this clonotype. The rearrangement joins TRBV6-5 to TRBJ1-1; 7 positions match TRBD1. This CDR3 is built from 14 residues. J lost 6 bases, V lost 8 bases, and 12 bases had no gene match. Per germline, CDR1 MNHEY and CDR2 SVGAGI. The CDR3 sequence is CASRTGQVGAEAFF. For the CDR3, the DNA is TGTGCCAGCCGAACCGGACAGGTAGGGGCTGAAGCTTTCTTT.

The CDR3, as DNA: TGTGCCACCAGCAGAGAATCCCCGGGGACAGCTAACTATGGCTACACCTTC. It encodes CATSRESPGTANYGYTF. The chain is built from TRBV15 and TRBJ1-2; 7 bases agree with TRBD1. There are 17 residues in the CDR3. Germline V lookup: CDR1 LNHNV, CDR2 YYDKDF (reference sequence). Trimming removed 0 bases from V and 0 bases from J; junction bases left unmatched: 7.

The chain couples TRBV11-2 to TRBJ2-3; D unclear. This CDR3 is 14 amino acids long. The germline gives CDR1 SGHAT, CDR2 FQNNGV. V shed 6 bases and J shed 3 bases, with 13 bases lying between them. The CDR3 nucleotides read TGTGCCAGCAGACAAGTGGATGGGACAGATACGCAGTATTTT. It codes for CASRQVDGTDTQYF.

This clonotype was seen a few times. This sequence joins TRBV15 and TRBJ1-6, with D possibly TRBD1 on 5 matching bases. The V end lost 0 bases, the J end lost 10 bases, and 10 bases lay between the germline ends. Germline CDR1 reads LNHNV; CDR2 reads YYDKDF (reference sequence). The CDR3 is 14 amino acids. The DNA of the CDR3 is TGTGCCACCAGCAGAGATTGGAGGGACTCACCCCTCCACTTT. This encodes CATSRDWRDSPLHF.

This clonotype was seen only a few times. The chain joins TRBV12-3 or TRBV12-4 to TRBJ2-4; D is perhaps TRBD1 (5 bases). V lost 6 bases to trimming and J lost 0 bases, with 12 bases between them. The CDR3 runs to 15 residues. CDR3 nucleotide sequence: TGTGCCAGCAGCCGGACAAGAATAGCCAAAAACATTCAGTACTTC. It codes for CASSRTRIAKNIQYF.

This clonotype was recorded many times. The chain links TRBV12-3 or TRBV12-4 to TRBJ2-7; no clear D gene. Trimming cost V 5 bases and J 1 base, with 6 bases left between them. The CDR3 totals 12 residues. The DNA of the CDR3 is TGTGCCAGCAGTGAAAGGTCCTACGAGCAGTACTTC. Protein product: CASSERSYEQYF.

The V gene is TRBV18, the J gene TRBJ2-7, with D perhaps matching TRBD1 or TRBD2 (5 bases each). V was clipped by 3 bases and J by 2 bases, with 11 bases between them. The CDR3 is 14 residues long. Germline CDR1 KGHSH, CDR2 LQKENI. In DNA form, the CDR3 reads TGTGCCAGCTCACCCGGGGCCCCTCCCTACGAGCAGTACTTC. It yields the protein CASSPGAPPYEQYF.

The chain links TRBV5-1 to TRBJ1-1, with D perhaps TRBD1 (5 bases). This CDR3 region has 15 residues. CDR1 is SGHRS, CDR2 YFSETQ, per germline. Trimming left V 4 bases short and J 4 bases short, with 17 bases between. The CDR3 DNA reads TGCGCCAGCAGCGCGGGCGGGACGTCAAGCACTGAAGCTTTCTTT. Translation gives CASSAGGTSSTEAFF.

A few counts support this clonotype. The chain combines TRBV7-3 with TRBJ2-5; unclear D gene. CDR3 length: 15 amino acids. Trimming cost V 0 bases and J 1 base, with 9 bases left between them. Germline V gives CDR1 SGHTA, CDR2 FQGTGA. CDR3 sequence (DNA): TGTGCCAGCAGCTTAACGGGCCGGATCCAAGAGACCCAGTACTTC. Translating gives CASSLTGRIQETQYF.

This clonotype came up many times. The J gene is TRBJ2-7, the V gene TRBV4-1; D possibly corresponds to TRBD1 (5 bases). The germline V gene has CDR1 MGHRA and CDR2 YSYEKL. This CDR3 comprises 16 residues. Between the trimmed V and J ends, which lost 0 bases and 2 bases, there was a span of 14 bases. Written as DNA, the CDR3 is TGCGCCAGCAGCCAAGATGGGGCAGCCCGGACCTACGAGCAGTACTTC. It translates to CASSQDGAARTYEQYF.

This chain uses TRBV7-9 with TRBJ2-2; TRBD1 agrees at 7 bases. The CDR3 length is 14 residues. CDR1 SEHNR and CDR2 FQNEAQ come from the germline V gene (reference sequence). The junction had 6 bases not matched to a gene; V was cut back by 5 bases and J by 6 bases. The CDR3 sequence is CASSNRQGPGELFF. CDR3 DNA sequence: TGTGCCAGCAGCAATAGACAGGGCCCCGGGGAGCTGTTTTTT.

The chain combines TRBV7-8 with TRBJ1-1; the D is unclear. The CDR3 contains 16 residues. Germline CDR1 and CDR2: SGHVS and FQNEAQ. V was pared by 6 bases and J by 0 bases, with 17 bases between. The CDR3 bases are TGTGCCAGCAGACATGGACGGTTACTCATGAACACTGAAGCTTTCTTT. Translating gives CASRHGRLLMNTEAFF.

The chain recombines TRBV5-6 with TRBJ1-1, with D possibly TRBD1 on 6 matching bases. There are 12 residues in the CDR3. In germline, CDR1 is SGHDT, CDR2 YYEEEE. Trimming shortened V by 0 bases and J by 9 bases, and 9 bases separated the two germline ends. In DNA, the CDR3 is TGTGCCAGCAGCTTGGTACAGGGAAAAGCTTTCTTT. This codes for CASSLVQGKAFF.